This T cell receptor beta chain was sequenced in a study of T cell changes during pregnancy in multiple sclerosis. Produced via immunoSEQ multiplex PCR; TCRdb's table is partial and in-frame only. The table includes 65,000 to 85,000 clones, 89% detected once. V was pared by 4 bases and J by 5 bases, with 9 bases of the junction left unmatched. The CDR3 loop spans 15 amino acids. Germline V gene sequence: CDR1 SGHNT, CDR2 YYREEE (reference sequence). The source of this sequence is a female donor in good health, enrolled as a control in a pregnancy study. The input for sequencing was peripheral blood, taken in the first trimester of pregnancy. The chain carries TRBV5-4 and TRBJ1-2, with 9 positions matching TRBD1. The CDR3, as DNA: TGTGCCAGCAGCGAGGGACAGGGACGGGGGTATGGCTACACCTTC. Its protein is CASSEGQGRGYGYTF. Filled out from reference TRBV5-4 and TRBJ1-2, the complete variable domain reads ETGVTQSPTHLIKTRGQQVTLRCSSQSGHNTVSWYQQALGQGPQFIFQYYREEENGRGNFPPRFSGLQFPNYSSELNVNALELDDSALYLCASSEGQGRGYGYTFGSGTRLTVV.